These T cell receptor beta chains were read from a single sample in a study of T cell changes during pregnancy in multiple sclerosis. Here immunoSEQ multiplex PCR was the method, and the copy in TCRdb shows in-frame clones only, minus some. The table has tens of thousands of clones, over 80% seen once. The sample in question was peripheral blood, obtained in the first trimester of pregnancy. All receptors come from a female donor with multiple sclerosis, enrolled in a pregnancy study. Each CDR3 is given with its conserved first and last residue. A D gene is named only where the DNA matches it firmly. Part of the rows lack a size; the others show once, few, many or a class for expanded clones.

>NA|TRBV19|TRBJ1-5|NA
TGTGCCAGTACCCCCGGGACACTGAATCAGCCCCAGCATTTT
CASTPGTLNQPQHF
>NA|TRBV14|TRBJ1-4|NA
TGTGCCAGCAGCCAAGCTCACAGTTCAACTAATGAAAAACTGTTTTTT
CASSQAHSSTNEKLFF
>TRBD1|TRBV10-3|TRBJ2-3|once
TGTGCCATCAGTAAGGACAGGGGTAGCACAGATACGCAGTATTTT
CAISKDRGSTDTQYF
>NA|TRBV7-2|TRBJ1-2|NA
TGTGCCAGCAGCTACGCCGGGACAAATAACTATGGCTACACCTTC
CASSYAGTNNYGYTF
>TRBD2|TRBV5-4|TRBJ2-5|NA
TGTGCCAGCAGCTTTCTAGCGGTCCAAGAGACCCAGTACTTC
CASSFLAVQETQYF
>TRBD1|TRBV29-1|TRBJ2-7|NA
TGCAGCGTTGGGGGGGGACAGGGCTACGAGCGGCAGTACTTC
CSVGGGQGYERQYF
>TRBD1|TRBV6-5|TRBJ2-4|NA
TGTGCCAGCAGTCCCGGGACAGGAAAAAACATTCAGTACTTC
CASSPGTGKNIQYF
>NA|TRBV9|TRBJ1-2|NA
TGTGCCAGCAGCCCGCGGGTGGACACCTTC
CASSPRVDTF
>TRBD1|TRBV18|TRBJ1-1|NA
TGTGCCAGCTCACCGATAAGGGACAGCCTGCTAAGCGGGACTGAAGCTTTCTTT
CASSPIRDSLLSGTEAFF
>NA|TRBV29-1|TRBJ1-2|NA
TGCAGCGTAGCCGGACAGCGCTCTAACTATGGCTACACCTTC
CSVAGQRSNYGYTF
>TRBD2|TRBV19|TRBJ2-1|once
TGTGCCAGTAGTACACAGGGACTAGCGGACAATGAGCAGTTCTTC
CASSTQGLADNEQFF
>TRBD2|TRBV5-1|TRBJ2-2|NA
TGCGCCAGCAGCTTACTAGCGGCGAACACCGGGGAGCTGTTTTTT
CASSLLAANTGELFF
>NA|TRBV7-9|TRBJ2-1|once
TGTGCCAGTGACCCTTTCGGGTCCTACAATGAGCAGTTCTTC
CASDPFGSYNEQFF
>NA|TRBV5-5|TRBJ2-7|NA
TGTGCCAGCAGTTTCGGCTACGAGCAGTACTTC
CASSFGYEQYF
>NA|TRBV29-1|TRBJ1-2|NA
TGCAGCGTTGAAGACAGTTTCTATGGCTACACCTTC
CSVEDSFYGYTF
>NA|TRBV11-2|TRBJ1-1|NA
TGTGCCAGCAGCTTTGAGTCGAACACTGAAGCTTTCTTT
CASSFESNTEAFF
>TRBD2|TRBV29-1|TRBJ2-1|once
TGCAGCGTTGAAGTGCTAGCGGGGTACAATGAGCAGTTCTTC
CSVEVLAGYNEQFF
>TRBD1|TRBV18|TRBJ2-4|NA
TGTGCCAGCTCAGTCACGACAGGGGGCTTTGACAAAAACATTCAGTACTTC
CASSVTTGGFDKNIQYF
>TRBD1|TRBV9|TRBJ1-3|NA
TGTGCCAGCAGCGTAGAAGAGAGGATTACAGGGGGCAATCGTGGAAACACCATATATTTT
CASSVEERITGGNRGNTIYF
>TRBD1|TRBV7-9|TRBJ1-2|NA
TGTGCCAGCAGCCCCCCCGGGGACAGGGAAACTGGCTACACCTTC
CASSPPGDRETGYTF
>NA|TRBV15|TRBJ1-1|NA
TGTGCCACCAGCAGGTCGAGCCAGGGGCGAGCTTTCTTT
CATSRSSQGRAFF
>NA|TRBV4-1|TRBJ1-2|NA
TGCGCCAGCAGCCAAGATCGGGGCTACACCTTC
CASSQDRGYTF
>TRBD1|TRBV7-2|TRBJ1-4|NA
TGTGCCGTACGGAGAGACAGGGGGGAAAATGAAAAACTGTTTTTT
CAVRRDRGENEKLFF
>NA|TRBV6-6|TRBJ1-2|once
TGTGCCAGCAGTTACTCTAAGGGGAACTATGGCTACACCTTC
CASSYSKGNYGYTF
>NA|TRBV6-6|TRBJ1-2|once
TGTGCCAGCATTATAGACCCGGGTTCTAACTATGGCTACACCTTC
CASIIDPGSNYGYTF
>NA|TRBV6-1|TRBJ2-7|NA
TGTGCCAGCAGTGAAGCTGGGGGCTGGAGCTCCTACGAGCAGTACTTC
CASSEAGGWSSYEQYF
>TRBD1|TRBV19|TRBJ1-1|NA
TGTGCCAGTACTCCCGGGACAGCGAACACTGAAGCTTTCTTT
CASTPGTANTEAFF
>NA|TRBV6-1|TRBJ2-3|once
TGTGCCAGCAGTGAAGGCGGAAGTAGCACAGATACGCAGTATTTT
CASSEGGSSTDTQYF
>NA|TRBV5-1|TRBJ1-1|NA
TGCGCCAGCAGCTTGGGATCCCCGGGGGGCGGCGCTTTCTTT
CASSLGSPGGGAFF
>NA|TRBV28|TRBJ2-4|once
TGTGCCAGCAGTATCGGGACATACCATGTAGCCAAAAACATTCAGTACTTC
CASSIGTYHVAKNIQYF
>TRBD1|TRBV30|TRBJ1-2|NA
TGTGCCTGGAGTGCATACCGGACAGGTCGGTGGAACTATGGCTACACCTTC
CAWSAYRTGRWNYGYTF
>TRBD1|TRBV10-3|TRBJ2-5|NA
TGTGCCAGTGGGGACAGGGGGAAAGAGACCCAGTACTTC
CASGDRGKETQYF
>NA|TRBV4-3|TRBJ2-7|NA
TGCGCCAGCAGCTCCAGGGTTAGCTCCTACGAGCAGTACTTC
CASSSRVSSYEQYF
>TRBD1|TRBV27|TRBJ1-4|NA
TGTGCCAGCGCCCCCCCGCCCGGGACAGCCCAGGGGGGCCCAAATGAAAAACTGTTTTTT
CASAPPPGTAQGGPNEKLFF
>NA|TRBV4-1|TRBJ1-1|NA
TGCGCCAGCAGCCAACCCCGCAGGGGTACGAACACTGAAGCTTTCTTT
CASSQPRRGTNTEAFF
>NA|TRBV6-5|TRBJ1-6|NA
TGTGCCAGCAGCTCTTTGGGGGGGAAGAATTCACCCCTCCACTTT
CASSSLGGKNSPLHF
>TRBD2|TRBV19|TRBJ2-1|NA
TGTGCCAGTAGTATGACTAGCGGGAGCGGTGAGCAGTTCTTC
CASSMTSGSGEQFF
>NA|TRBV10-3|TRBJ2-2|NA
TGTGCCATTGGGACTTCGACAACAACCGGGGAGCTGTTTTTT
CAIGTSTTTGELFF
>NA|TRBV30|TRBJ1-1|few
TGTGCCTGGAGAACAGAAAGAAACACTGAAGCTTTCTTT
CAWRTERNTEAFF
>TRBD2|TRBV5-4|TRBJ2-7|NA
TGTGCCAGCAGCTACGGGGGGAGGTTGGCGGATTCTTACGAGCAGTACTTC
CASSYGGRLADSYEQYF
>NA|TRBV19|TRBJ2-3|NA
TGTGCCACTCGCCGGGAGCGGACAGATACGCAGTATTTT
CATRRERTDTQYF
>TRBD1|TRBV7-8|TRBJ1-2|NA
TGTGCCAGCAGCCCTCGAGGGGCGACAGGGAACTATGGCTACACCTTC
CASSPRGATGNYGYTF
>TRBD1|TRBV19|TRBJ1-2|NA
TGTGCCAGTAGTCCGGGGACAGGGCGGTCCTATGGCTACACCTTC
CASSPGTGRSYGYTF
>TRBD1|TRBV9|TRBJ1-4|NA
TGTGCCAGCAGCGCAGAGGGACAGCGGAATGAAAAACTGTTTTTT
CASSAEGQRNEKLFF
>TRBD2|TRBV7-9|TRBJ2-1|NA
TGTGCCAGCAGCTTAGCGGGGGGACTAGCGGGGGACAATGAGCAGTTCTTC
CASSLAGGLAGDNEQFF
>NA|TRBV9|TRBJ1-1|NA
TGTGCCAGCAGCGCCCAAGGAGAACTCAACACTGAAGCTTTCTTT
CASSAQGELNTEAFF
>NA|TRBV6-5|TRBJ2-7|NA
TGTGCCAGCAGTCTCCTGAGCTCCTACGAGCAGTACTTC
CASSLLSSYEQYF
>NA|TRBV5-4|TRBJ2-2|NA
TGTGCCAGCAGCTTGTTCGGCGGGAACACCGGGGAGCTGTTTTTT
CASSLFGGNTGELFF
>TRBD1|TRBV4-3|TRBJ2-1|NA
TGCGCCAGCAGCCAAGTACAGGGGGCGAACAATGAGCAGTTCTTC
CASSQVQGANNEQFF
>TRBD1|TRBV7-2|TRBJ1-1|few
TGTGCCAGCTTGATTACAGGGGGGAACACTGAAGCTTTCTTT
CASLITGGNTEAFF
>TRBD2|TRBV7-9|TRBJ2-5|NA
TGTGCCAGCAGCTTAGAGGCGGGGGGACAAGAGACCCAGTACTTC
CASSLEAGGQETQYF
>NA|TRBV9|TRBJ2-7|NA
TGTGCCAGCAGCGTAGATACCGGTGGATATGGCGGCGAGCAGTACTTC
CASSVDTGGYGGEQYF